The 8 T cell receptor beta chains below come from one sample, sequenced in a study of blood T cells in healthy people across ages. A second PCR of roughly 7 to 11 cycles used a sample-barcoded 5' primer and a J-beta primer mix. MiXCR, run by TCRdb on the 5' RACE reads, gives a single entry per CDR3 protein. This sample has 650,000 to 800,000 distinct CDR3 sequences, with around 42% found just once. Sequencing used blood. Receptor source: a man aged 55 to 70 in good health.

The gene calls are TRBV12-3 or TRBV12-4 and TRBJ1-2, with TRBD1 matching 11 bases. CDR3 length: 18 amino acids. The J segment lost 7 bases and the V segment lost 4 bases, leaving 17 bases of the junction unmatched. DNA of the CDR3: TGTGCCAGCAGTTACCTAACGGCATCCGGACAGGGGGCGAGTGGCTACACCTTC. This codes for CASSYLTASGQGASGYTF.

The rearrangement uses TRBV6-2 or TRBV6-3 and TRBJ1-1; D gene unclear. V shed 5 bases and J shed 0 bases, with 16 bases lying between them. The CDR3 has 16 amino acids. Germline V gene data show CDR1 as MNHEY and CDR2 as SVGEGT. CDR3 loop: CASSPAGDSMNTEAFF. The CDR3, as DNA: TGTGCCAGCAGTCCCGCAGGAGATTCTATGAACACTGAAGCTTTCTTT.

The V call is TRBV12-3 or TRBV12-4, the J call TRBJ2-2; D not certain. This CDR3 contains 14 residues. With 3 bases removed from V and 3 bases from J, the gap between germline ends came to 8 bases. The CDR3, as DNA: TGTGCCAGCAGTTTCAAGTCCGACACCGGGGAGCTGTTTTTT. Translating gives CASSFKSDTGELFF.

The V and J genes are TRBV30 and TRBJ2-7; D is unclear. CDR1 is GTSNPN, CDR2 SVGIG, per germline (reference sequence). The ends were cut back, 3 bases at V and 5 bases at J, with 14 bases in the middle. The CDR3 sequence is 13 residues long. CDR3 in amino acids: CAWSRHQDDEQYF. For the CDR3, the DNA is TGTGCCTGGAGCCGCCATCAGGACGACGAGCAGTACTTC.

This clonotype was picked up a small number of times. V usage is TRBV30 and J usage is TRBJ2-1; 7 bases fit TRBD1. This CDR3 comprises 13 residues. Looked up from germline, CDR1 is GTSNPN and CDR2 is SVGIG (reference sequence). The V segment lost 2 bases and the J segment 4 bases; nucleotides outside the gene matches: 2. CDR3 sequence reads: CAWSKGQYNEQFF. Written as DNA, the CDR3 is TGTGCCTGGAGTAAGGGACAGTACAATGAGCAGTTCTTC.

V and J are TRBV29-1 and TRBJ2-3; 13 bases are shared with TRBD2. There are 15 residues in the CDR3. CDR1 is SQVTM and CDR2 is ANQGSEA in the germline V gene. J gave up 2 bases and V 8 bases, and 7 bases lay outside the gene matches. CDR3 loop: CSSRLAGGPTDTQYF. For the CDR3, the DNA is TGCAGCTCCCGACTAGCGGGGGGCCCCACAGATACGCAGTATTTT.

This chain links TRBV25-1 with TRBJ1-4; no firm D call. Germline V lookup: CDR1 MGHDK, CDR2 SYGVNS. The V end was cut by 3 bases, the J end by 4 bases, with 6 bases between. This CDR3 comprises 13 residues. CDR3 loop: CASSEGGNEKLFF. The DNA for the CDR3 is TGTGCCAGCAGTGAGGGCGGTAATGAAAAACTGTTTTTT.

This clonotype has just a few counts. This chain uses TRBV7-6 with TRBJ2-7; the match to TRBD2 covers 10 bases. Germline-derived CDR1 and CDR2 are SGHVS and FNYEAQ. The CDR3 covers 14 residues. V shed 5 bases, J shed 3 bases, and the junction held 4 bases outside the gene matches. The CDR3 spells CASSRSGGDYEQYF. In nucleotides, the CDR3 is TGTGCCAGCAGCCGAAGCGGGGGGGACTACGAGCAGTACTTC.